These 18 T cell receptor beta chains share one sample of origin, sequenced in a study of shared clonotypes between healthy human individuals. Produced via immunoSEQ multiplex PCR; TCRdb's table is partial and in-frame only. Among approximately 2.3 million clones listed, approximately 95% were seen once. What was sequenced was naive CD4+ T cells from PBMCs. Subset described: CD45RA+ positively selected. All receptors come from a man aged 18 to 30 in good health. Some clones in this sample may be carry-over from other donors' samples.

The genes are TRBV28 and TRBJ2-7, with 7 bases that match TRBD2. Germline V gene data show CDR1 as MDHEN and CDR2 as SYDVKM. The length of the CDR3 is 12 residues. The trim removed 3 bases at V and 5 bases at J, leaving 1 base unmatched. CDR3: CASSLGGDEQYF. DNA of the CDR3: TGTGCCAGCAGTTTGGGGGGGGACGAGCAGTACTTC.

The CDR3 nucleotides read TGCGCCAGCAGCTTGGGCGGACTCATGTACCAAGAGACCCAGTACTTC. This sequence encodes CASSLGGLMYQETQYF. The chain uses TRBV5-1 and TRBJ2-5; possible D gene TRBD2, 5 bases. Germline V lookup: CDR1 SGHRS, CDR2 YFSETQ. The CDR3 sequence is 16 residues long. Deletions cut 0 bases from V and 0 bases from J, with 12 bases between.

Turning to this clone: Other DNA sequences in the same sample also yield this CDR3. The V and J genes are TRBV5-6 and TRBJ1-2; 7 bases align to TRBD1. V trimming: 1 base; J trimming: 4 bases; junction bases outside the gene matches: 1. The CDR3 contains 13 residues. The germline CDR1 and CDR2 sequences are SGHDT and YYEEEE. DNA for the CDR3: TGTGCCAGCAGCTTGAGGGACAGCTATGGCTACACCTTC. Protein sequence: CASSLRDSYGYTF.

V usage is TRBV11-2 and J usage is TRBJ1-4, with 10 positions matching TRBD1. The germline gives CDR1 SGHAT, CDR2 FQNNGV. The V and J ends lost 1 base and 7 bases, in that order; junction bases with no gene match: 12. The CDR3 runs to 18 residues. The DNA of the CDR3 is TGTGCCAGCAGCTTAGCTCTACCCCGGACAGGGGGAGGTGAAAAACTGTTTTTT. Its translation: CASSLALPRTGGGEKLFF. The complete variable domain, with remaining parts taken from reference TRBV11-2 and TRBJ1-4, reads EAGVAQSPRYKIIEKRQSVAFWCNPISGHATLYWYQQILGQGPKLLIQFQNNGVVDDSQLPKDRFSAERLKGVDSTLKIQPAKLEDSAVYLCASSLALPRTGGGEKLFFGSGTQLSVL.

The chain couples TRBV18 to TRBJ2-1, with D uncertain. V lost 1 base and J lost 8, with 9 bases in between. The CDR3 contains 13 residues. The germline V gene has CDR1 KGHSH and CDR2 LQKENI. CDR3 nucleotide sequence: TGTGCCAGCTCACCACAATCAAGCTATGAGCAGTTCTTC. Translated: CASSPQSSYEQFF.

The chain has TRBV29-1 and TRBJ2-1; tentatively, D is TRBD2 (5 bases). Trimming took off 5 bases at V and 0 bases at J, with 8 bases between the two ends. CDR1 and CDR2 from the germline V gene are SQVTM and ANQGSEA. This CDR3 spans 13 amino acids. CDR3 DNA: TGCAGCGTTCCGGGGAGCTCCTACAATGAGCAGTTCTTC. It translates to CSVPGSSYNEQFF.

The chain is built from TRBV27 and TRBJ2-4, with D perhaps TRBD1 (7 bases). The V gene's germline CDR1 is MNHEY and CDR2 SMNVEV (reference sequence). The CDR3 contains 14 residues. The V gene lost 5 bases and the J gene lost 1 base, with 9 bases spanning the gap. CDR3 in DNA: TGTGCCAGCAGTGCGGGACAGGCCAAAAACATTCAGTACTTC. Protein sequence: CASSAGQAKNIQYF.

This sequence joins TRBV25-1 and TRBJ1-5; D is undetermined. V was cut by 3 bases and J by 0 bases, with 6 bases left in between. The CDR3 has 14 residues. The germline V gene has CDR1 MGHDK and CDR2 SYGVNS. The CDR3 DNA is TGTGCCAGCAGTGACAGACTTAGCAATCAGCCCCAGCATTTT. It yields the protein CASSDRLSNQPQHF.

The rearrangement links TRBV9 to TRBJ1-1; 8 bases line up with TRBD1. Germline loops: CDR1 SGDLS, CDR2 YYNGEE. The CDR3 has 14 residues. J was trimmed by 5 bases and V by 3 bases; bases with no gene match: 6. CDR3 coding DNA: TGTGCCAGCAGCGAGACAGGGGCGGTTACTGAAGCTTTCTTT. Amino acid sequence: CASSETGAVTEAFF. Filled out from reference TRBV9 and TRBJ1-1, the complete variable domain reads DSGVTQTPKHLITATGQRVTLRCSPRSGDLSVYWYQQSLDQGLQFLIQYYNGEERAKGNILERFSAQQFPDLHSELNLSSLELGDSALYFCASSETGAVTEAFFGQGTRLTVV.

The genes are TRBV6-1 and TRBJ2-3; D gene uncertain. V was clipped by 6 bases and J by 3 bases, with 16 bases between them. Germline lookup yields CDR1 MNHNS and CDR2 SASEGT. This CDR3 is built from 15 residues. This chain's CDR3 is CASRTHQIQTDTQYF. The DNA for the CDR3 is TGTGCCAGCAGGACACATCAAATACAAACAGATACGCAGTATTTT.

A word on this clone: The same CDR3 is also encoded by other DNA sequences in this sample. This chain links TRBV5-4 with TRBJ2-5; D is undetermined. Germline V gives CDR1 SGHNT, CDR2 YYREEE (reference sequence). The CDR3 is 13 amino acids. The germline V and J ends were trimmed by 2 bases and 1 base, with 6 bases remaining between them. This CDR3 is CASSLGRQETQYF. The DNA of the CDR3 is TGTGCCAGCAGCTTAGGGCGCCAAGAGACCCAGTACTTC. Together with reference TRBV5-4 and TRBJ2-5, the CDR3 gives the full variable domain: ETGVTQSPTHLIKTRGQQVTLRCSSQSGHNTVSWYQQALGQGPQFIFQYYREEENGRGNFPPRFSGLQFPNYSSELNVNALELDDSALYLCASSLGRQETQYFGPGTRLLVL.

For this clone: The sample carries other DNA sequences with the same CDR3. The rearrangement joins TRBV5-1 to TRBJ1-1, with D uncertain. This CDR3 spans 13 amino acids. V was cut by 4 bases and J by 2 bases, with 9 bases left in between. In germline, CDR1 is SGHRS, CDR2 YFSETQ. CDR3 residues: CASSPGSNTEAFF. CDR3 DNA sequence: TGCGCCAGCAGCCCGGGTAGTAACACTGAAGCTTTCTTT.

This CDR3 is CASSRQAGRTEAFF. The CDR3 nucleotides are TGTGCCAGTAGTAGACAAGCCGGGAGGACTGAAGCTTTCTTT. The chain carries TRBV19 and TRBJ1-1, with no clear D. The length of the CDR3 is 14 residues. V shed 4 bases and J shed 5 bases, with 14 bases lying between them. The V gene's germline CDR1 is LNHDA and CDR2 SQIVND (reference sequence).

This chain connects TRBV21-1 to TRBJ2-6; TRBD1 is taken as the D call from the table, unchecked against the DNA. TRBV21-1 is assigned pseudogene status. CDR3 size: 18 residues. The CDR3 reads CASSKGPTGFSGANVLTF. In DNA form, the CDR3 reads TGTGCCAGCAGCAAAGGGCCCACAGGATTCTCTGGGGCCAACGTCCTGACTTTC.

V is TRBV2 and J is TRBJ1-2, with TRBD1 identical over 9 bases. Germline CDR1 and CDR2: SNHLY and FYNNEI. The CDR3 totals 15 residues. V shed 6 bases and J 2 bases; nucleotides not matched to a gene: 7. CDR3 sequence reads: CASRAETGGNYGYTF. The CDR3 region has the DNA TGTGCCAGCAGAGCCGAGACAGGGGGGAACTATGGCTACACCTTC.

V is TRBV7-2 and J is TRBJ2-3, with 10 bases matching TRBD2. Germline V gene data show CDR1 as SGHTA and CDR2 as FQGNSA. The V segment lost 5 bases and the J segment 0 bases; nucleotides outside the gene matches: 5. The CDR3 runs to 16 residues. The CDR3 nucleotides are TGTGCCAGCAGCGCCGCTAGCGGGAGTAGCACAGATACGCAGTATTTT. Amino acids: CASSAASGSSTDTQYF.

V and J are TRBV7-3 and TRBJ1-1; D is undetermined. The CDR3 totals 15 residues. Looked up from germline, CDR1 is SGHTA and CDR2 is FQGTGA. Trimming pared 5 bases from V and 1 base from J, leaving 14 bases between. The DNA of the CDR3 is TGTGCCAGCAGCCTCGGTGGTTGGCCGAACACTGAAGCTTTCTTT. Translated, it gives CASSLGGWPNTEAFF.

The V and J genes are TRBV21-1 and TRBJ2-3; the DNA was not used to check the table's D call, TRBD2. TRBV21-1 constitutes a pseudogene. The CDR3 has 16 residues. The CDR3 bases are TGTGCCAGCAGCAAAGATGCGGACTTGGTGTCAGATACGCAGTATTTT. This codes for CASSKDADLVSDTQYF.